The source of this TCR beta chain is a study of metastatic and nonmetastatic thyroid tumors. Prior to thyroid surgery, none of the patients had received any treatment. In its sample, this clone was seen many times. Its matching antigen is unknown. Germline V gene data show CDR1 as DFQATT and CDR2 as SNEGSKA (reference sequence). This CDR3 spans 17 amino acids. V was shortened by 0 bases and J by 0 bases, with 16 bases between the two germline ends. Regarding the study as a whole: Reports indicated that malignant thyroid tumors showed significantly higher TCR beta diversity than benign nodules did, in blood and tumor.

With MiXCR, TCRdb called clones anew from the PCR reads. In the table there are 30,000 to 40,000 clones, 18% of which are singletons. The sequence derives from a male donor with papillary thyroid cancer or a benign thyroid nodule (not recorded which). Some clones in this sample may be carry-over from other donors' samples. The chain uses TRBV20-1 and TRBJ2-3, with no clear D. Sequenced input: blood. The CDR3 protein is CSARDRWMQASTDTQYF. Here the CDR3 DNA reads TGCAGTGCTAGAGATCGGTGGATGCAAGCTAGCACAGATACGCAGTATTTT.